One sample yielded the 19 T cell receptor beta chains listed below, sequenced in a study of tumor and adjacent non-tumor tissue in lung cancer. RNA was extracted from bulk tissue without any cell sorting. This non-tumor lung sample came from over 3 cm beyond the tumor edge. Three rounds of nested PCR, following a modified ARM-PCR protocol, produced the TCRbeta library. TCRdb redid the calling of the multiplex PCR reads with MiXCR, one entry per CDR3 protein. The sample holds approximately 66,000 distinct CDR3 sequences, about 55% seen once. The sequencing sample was made of distant non-tumor lung tissue. These receptors all stem from a man between 65 and 80 years old with non-small cell lung cancer.

A remark on this clonotype: One junction end does not reproduce the germline sequence, and a read error may be involved. The V call is TRBV28, the J call TRBJ2-1; 12 nucleotides agree with TRBD2. The germline CDR1 and CDR2 sequences are MDHEN and SYDVKM. The CDR3 loop spans 17 amino acids. CDR3 sequence (DNA): TGTACCAGCAGTTCCGTTCTAGCGGGGGGGCCGAGCAATGAGCAGTTCTTC. Encoded protein: CTSSSVLAGGPSNEQFF.

For this clonotype: Likely a read error: the CDR3 ends without its conserved phenylalanine or tryptophan. The V gene is TRBV4-2, the J gene TRBJ2-7, with no clear D. The CDR3 runs to 15 residues. CDR1 is LGHNA, CDR2 YNFKEQ, per germline. The CDR3 DNA is TGTGCCAGCGGCCAAGTGTCTAGTGGACCCTACGAGCAGTACTTA. This encodes CASGQVSSGPYEQYL.

This clonotype has a count of ten or more. The chain links TRBV6-5 to TRBJ2-1, with TRBD2 identical over 9 bases. CDR1 and CDR2 from the germline V gene are MNHEY and SVGAGI. After removal of 5 bases from V and 2 bases from J, the junction contained 4 bases not matched to a gene. The CDR3 totals 15 residues. DNA of the CDR3: TGTGCCAGCAGTAAAAGCGGGGGGCCCTACAATGAGCAGTTCTTC. It codes for CASSKSGGPYNEQFF.

The chain uses TRBV21-1 and TRBJ2-7; the listed D gene, TRBD1, was not tested against the DNA. TRBV21-1 is described as a pseudogene. The CDR3 sequence is 15 residues long. The chain's CDR3 is CASSLHGGPSYDQYF. The CDR3 DNA reads as TGTGCCAGCAGTCTCCACGGGGGCCCCTCCTACGACCAATACTTC.

Details on this clonotype: One end of the junction varies from germline; a read error may be responsible. This chain uses TRBV4-2 with TRBJ2-7; D uncertain. CDR1 LGHNA and CDR2 YNFKEQ come from the germline V gene. CDR3 length: 16 residues. CDR3 in DNA: TGTGTCAGCAGCCAAGAAGTCGAGAGGACCTCCTACGAGCAGTACTTC. This gives the protein CVSSQEVERTSYEQYF.

On this clonotype: At one of its ends the junction is not consistent with the germline gene, which may arise from a read error. The rearrangement uses TRBV4-2 and TRBJ2-5, with D perhaps assigned TRBD1 or TRBD2 (5 bases each). CDR3 length equals 15 residues. Per germline, CDR1 LGHNA and CDR2 YNFKEQ. CDR3 sequence reads: CAGSRVWDAIQTQYF. The CDR3 nucleotides read TGTGCCGGCAGTCGCGTGTGGGACGCCATACAGACCCAGTACTTC.

Concerning this clonotype: A much larger clone differs by one base, so this may be a read error. The chain is built from TRBV28 and TRBJ2-7, with D maybe TRBD1 (6 bases). This CDR3 contains 16 residues. Looked up from germline, CDR1 is MDHEN and CDR2 is SYDVKM. CDR3 bases: TGTGCCGGCAGTCACCCCCGACAGGAGGTCCGCTACGAGCAGTACTTC. Protein product: CAGSHPRQEVRYEQYF.

A note on this clonotype: The junction departs from the called germline gene at one end, perhaps through a read error. This chain joins TRBV11-2 and TRBJ1-1, with a weak D call TRBD1 (6 bases). Per germline, CDR1 SGHAT and CDR2 FQNNGV. This CDR3 contains 14 residues. Here the CDR3 reads CTSSKTQGGTEAFF. The CDR3 DNA reads TGCACCAGCAGCAAGACCCAAGGGGGGACTGAAGCGTTCTTT.

The CDR3 region is CSGGDGITGELFF. CDR3 DNA: TGCAGTGGGGGGGATGGCATTACCGGGGAGCTGTTTTTT. The J gene is TRBJ2-2, the V gene TRBV29-1; 7 bases agree with TRBD2. The CDR3 consists of 13 residues. Germline V gene lookup returns CDR1 SQVTM and CDR2 ANQGSEA.

For this clonotype: This may come from a read error, since a much larger clone is one base off. The chain uses TRBV28 and TRBJ2-1; TRBD2 matches 8 bases. V shed 10 bases, J shed 6 bases, and the junction held 11 bases outside the gene matches. Germline CDR1 is MDHEN and CDR2 is SYDVKM. The CDR3 spans 14 residues. The CDR3, as DNA: TGTGCCATTCTCTGGGCGGGGGGCCTCAATGAGCAGTTCTTC. Its protein is CAILWAGGLNEQFF. The complete variable domain, with remaining parts taken from reference TRBV28 and TRBJ2-1, reads DVKVTQSSRYLVKRTGEKVFLECVQDMDHENMFWYRQDPGLGLRLIYFSYDVKMKEKGDIPEGYSVSREKKERFSLILESASTNQTSMYLCAILWAGGLNEQFFGPGTRLTVL.

On this clonotype: One end of the junction varies from germline; a read error may be responsible. The V call is TRBV10-2, the J call TRBJ2-7; 7 nucleotides match TRBD1. This CDR3 has 13 residues. CDR1 and CDR2 (germline): WSHSY, SAAADI. The DNA of the CDR3 is TGCGCTAGCAGATCCACTACAGGGGCCGAGCAGTACTTC. Amino acid sequence: CASRSTTGAEQYF.

As for this clonotype: This clone may be a read error of a much larger clone one base away. The chain recombines TRBV4-2 with TRBJ2-7, with a possible D match to TRBD2 (6 bases). The germline CDR1 and CDR2 sequences are LGHNA and YNFKEQ. The CDR3 has 16 amino acids. The CDR3 DNA is TGTGCCAGCAGCAAAGAGGGGTTCGGGGGACCCTACGAGCAGTACTTC. It yields the protein CASSKEGFGGPYEQYF.

This clonotype has more than one count but fewer than ten. The chain combines TRBV28 with TRBJ2-5, with TRBD1 matching over 12 bases. After removal of 5 bases from V and 7 bases from J, the junction contained 8 bases not matched to a gene. This CDR3 contains 15 residues. Germline lookup yields CDR1 MDHEN and CDR2 SYDVKM. This CDR3 reads CASSDAGQGAATQYF. In DNA form, the CDR3 reads TGTGCCAGCAGTGACGCGGGACAGGGGGCAGCGACCCAGTACTTC.

In the case of this clonotype: This may stem from a read error, because a much larger clone lies one nucleotide away. This CDR3 fails to terminate in the conserved phenylalanine or tryptophan, so it likely reflects a read error. The chain carries TRBV6-5 and TRBJ1-2; possible D gene TRBD1, 5 bases. V was clipped by 6 bases and J by 0 bases, with 11 bases between them. The CDR3 covers 14 residues. Germline lookup yields CDR1 MNHEY and CDR2 SVGAGI. DNA for the CDR3: TGTGCCAGCAGCCCCCGGGGGTCTAACTATGGCTACACCTCC. This translates into CASSPRGSNYGYTS.

The chain is built from TRBV7-9 and TRBJ2-7; no clear D gene. Germline V gives CDR1 SEHNR, CDR2 FQNEAQ (reference sequence). V dropped 5 bases and J dropped 6 bases, with 20 bases sitting between them. The CDR3 consists of 15 residues. The CDR3 coding sequence is TGTGCCAGCAGCCCGAGGCCGGGCCTCGTCGGCGAGCAGTACTTC. This sequence encodes CASSPRPGLVGEQYF.

As to this clonotype: Relative to the germline gene, one junction end is altered; a read error may explain this. This rearrangement joins TRBV4-2 to TRBJ2-7, with D possibly being TRBD1 or TRBD2 (7 bases each). The CDR3 is 17 amino acids. The V gene's germline CDR1 is LGHNA and CDR2 YNFKEQ. The CDR3 DNA is TGTGCCAGCAGCCAAGTACCAGGGGGGACTACTTTATACGGGCAGTACTTC. Translation gives CASSQVPGGTTLYGQYF.

Worth noting for this clonotype: Because the CDR3 is missing its conserved closing phenylalanine or tryptophan, this is likely a read error. The chain uses TRBV11-3 and TRBJ2-4, with 7 bases matching TRBD1. The CDR3 consists of 16 residues. Per germline, CDR1 SGHNT and CDR2 YENEEA. V gave up 11 bases and J gave up 6 bases; unmatched junction bases: 19. The CDR3 loop reads CAGNLNRGNSINIQYL. DNA for the CDR3: TGTGCCGGCAACTTGAACAGGGGTAATTCCATAAACATTCAGTACCTC.

This clonotype appeared many times. The chain couples TRBV6-6 to TRBJ1-4; no clear D gene. This CDR3 has 15 residues. The germline gives CDR1 MNHNY, CDR2 SVGAGI (reference sequence). V was shortened by 4 bases and J by 2 bases, with 11 bases between the two germline ends. CDR3 sequence (DNA): TGTGCCAGCAGTTCAATTCGGGGTACTAATGAAAAACTGTTTTTT. Protein sequence: CASSSIRGTNEKLFF.

The rearrangement joins TRBV20-1 to TRBJ2-4, with D hard to call. This CDR3 spans 13 amino acids. V dropped 8 bases and J dropped 7 bases, with 18 bases sitting between them. The germline CDR1 and CDR2 sequences are DFQATT and SNEGSKA (reference sequence). CDR3 in DNA: TGCAGTCCCCGCTACTCTCCTGGGAACATTCAGTACTTC. Amino acid sequence: CSPRYSPGNIQYF.